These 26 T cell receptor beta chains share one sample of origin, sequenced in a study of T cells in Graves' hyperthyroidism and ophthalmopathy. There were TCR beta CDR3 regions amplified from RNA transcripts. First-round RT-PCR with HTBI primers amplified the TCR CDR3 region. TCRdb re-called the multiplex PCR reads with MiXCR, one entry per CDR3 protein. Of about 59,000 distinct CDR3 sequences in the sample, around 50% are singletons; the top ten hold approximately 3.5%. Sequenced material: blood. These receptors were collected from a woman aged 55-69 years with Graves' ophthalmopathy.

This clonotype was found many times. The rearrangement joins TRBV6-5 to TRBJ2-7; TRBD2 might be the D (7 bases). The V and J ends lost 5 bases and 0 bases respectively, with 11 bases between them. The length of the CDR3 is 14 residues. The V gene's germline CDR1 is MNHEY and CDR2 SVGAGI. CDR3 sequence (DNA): TGTGCCAGCAGTGCGGGGGACACCTCCTACGAGCAGTACTTC. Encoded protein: CASSAGDTSYEQYF.

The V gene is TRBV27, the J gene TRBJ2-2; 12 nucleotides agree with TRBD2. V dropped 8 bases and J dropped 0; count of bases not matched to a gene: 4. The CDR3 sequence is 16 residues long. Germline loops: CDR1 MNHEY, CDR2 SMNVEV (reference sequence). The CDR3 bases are TGTGCCAGCGTTCTAGCGGGAGGGCCGAACACCGGGGAGCTGTTTTTT. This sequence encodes CASVLAGGPNTGELFF.

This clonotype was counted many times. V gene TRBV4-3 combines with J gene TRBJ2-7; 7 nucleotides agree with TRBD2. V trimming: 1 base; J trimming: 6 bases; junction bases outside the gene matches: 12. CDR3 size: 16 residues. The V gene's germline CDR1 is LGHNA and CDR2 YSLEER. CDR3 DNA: TGCGCCAGCAGCCAAGCGTTTGGACTAGTAGGTGGCGAGCAGTACTTC. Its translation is CASSQAFGLVGGEQYF.

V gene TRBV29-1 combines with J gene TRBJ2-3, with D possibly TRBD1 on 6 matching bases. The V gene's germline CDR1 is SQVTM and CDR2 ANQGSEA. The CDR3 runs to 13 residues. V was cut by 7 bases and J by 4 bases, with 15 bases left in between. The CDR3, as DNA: TGCAGCGCACGCAGGACAGAGGCAGATACGCAGTATTTT. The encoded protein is CSARRTEADTQYF.

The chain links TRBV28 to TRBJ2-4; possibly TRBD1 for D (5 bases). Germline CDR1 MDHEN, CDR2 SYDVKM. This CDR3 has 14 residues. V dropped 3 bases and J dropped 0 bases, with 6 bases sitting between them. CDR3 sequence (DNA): TGTGCCAGCAGTTTGGGGCTAGCCAAAAACATTCAGTACTTC. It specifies CASSLGLAKNIQYF.

This chain's CDR3 is CASVIGENQPQHF. DNA for the CDR3: TGTGCCAGCGTCATCGGGGAGAATCAGCCCCAGCATTTT. The rearrangement links TRBV6-1 to TRBJ1-5; D gene uncertain. From germline, CDR1 is MNHNS and CDR2 SASEGT. Deletions cut 8 bases from V and 4 bases from J, with 12 bases between. CDR3 size: 13 residues.

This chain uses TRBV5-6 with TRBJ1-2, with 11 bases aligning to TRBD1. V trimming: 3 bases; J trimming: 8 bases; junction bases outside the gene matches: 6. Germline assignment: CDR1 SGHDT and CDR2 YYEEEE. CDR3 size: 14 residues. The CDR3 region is CASSSTGTGGGYTF. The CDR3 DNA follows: TGTGCCAGCAGCTCTACCGGGACAGGGGGAGGCTACACCTTC.

The CDR3 spells CASSETGGAAYEQYF. Written as DNA, the CDR3 is TGTGCCAGCAGTGAGACGGGAGGGGCGGCCTACGAGCAGTACTTC. This sequence joins TRBV2 and TRBJ2-7; TRBD2 matches at 8 bases. In germline, CDR1 is SNHLY, CDR2 FYNNEI. This CDR3 spans 15 amino acids. The V segment lost 3 bases and the J segment 2 bases; nucleotides outside the gene matches: 6.

The CDR3 sequence is CSVELGTSGSLTDTQYF. CDR3 in DNA: TGCAGCGTTGAGCTAGGGACTAGCGGGAGTTTGACAGATACGCAGTATTTT. V gene TRBV29-1 combines with J gene TRBJ2-3; 14 bases fit TRBD2. Germline V gene sequence: CDR1 SQVTM, CDR2 ANQGSEA. This CDR3 is built from 17 residues. V lost 3 bases to trimming and J lost 3 bases; unmatched junction nucleotides: 8.

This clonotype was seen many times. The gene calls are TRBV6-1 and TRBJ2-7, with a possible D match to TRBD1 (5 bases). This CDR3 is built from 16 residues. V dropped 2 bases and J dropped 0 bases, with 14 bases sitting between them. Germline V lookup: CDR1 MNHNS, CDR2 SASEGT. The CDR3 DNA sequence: TGTGCCAGCAGTGAATTGTCGAACAGGCCCTCCTACGAGCAGTACTTC. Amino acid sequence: CASSELSNRPSYEQYF.

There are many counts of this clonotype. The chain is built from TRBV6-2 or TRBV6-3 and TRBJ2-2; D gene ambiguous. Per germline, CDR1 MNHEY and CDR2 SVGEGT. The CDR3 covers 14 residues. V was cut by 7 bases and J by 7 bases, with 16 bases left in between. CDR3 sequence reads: CASNKVRSVGELFF. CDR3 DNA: TGTGCCAGCAACAAAGTCAGGTCTGTCGGGGAGCTGTTTTTT.

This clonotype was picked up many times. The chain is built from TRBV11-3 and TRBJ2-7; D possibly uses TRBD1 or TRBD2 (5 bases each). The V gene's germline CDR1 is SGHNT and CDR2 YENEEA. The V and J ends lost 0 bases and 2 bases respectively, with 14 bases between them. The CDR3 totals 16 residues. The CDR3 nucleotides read TGTGCCAGCAGCTTAGATGCGCGCCAGGGAGCCTACGAGCAGTACTTC. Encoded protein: CASSLDARQGAYEQYF.

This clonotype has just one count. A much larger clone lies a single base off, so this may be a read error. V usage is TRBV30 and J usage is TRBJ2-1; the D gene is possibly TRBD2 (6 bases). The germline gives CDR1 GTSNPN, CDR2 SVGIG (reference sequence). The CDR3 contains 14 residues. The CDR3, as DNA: TGTGCCCGGAGTGGGAAGCGGGCCTACAATGAGCAGTTCTTC. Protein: CARSGKRAYNEQFF.

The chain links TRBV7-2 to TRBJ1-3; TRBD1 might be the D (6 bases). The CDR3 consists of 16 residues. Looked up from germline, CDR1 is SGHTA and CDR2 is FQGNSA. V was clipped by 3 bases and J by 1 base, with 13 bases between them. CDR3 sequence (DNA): TGTGCCAGCAGCTTCAGGGGTAAGTCTTCTGGAAACACCATATATTTT. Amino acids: CASSFRGKSSGNTIYF.

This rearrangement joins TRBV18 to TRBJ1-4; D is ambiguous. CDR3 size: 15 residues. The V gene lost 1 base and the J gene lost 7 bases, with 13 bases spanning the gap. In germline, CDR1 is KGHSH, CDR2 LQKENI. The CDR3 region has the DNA TGTGCCAGCTCACCACTAGTGACGGGTGGTGAAAAACTGTTTTTT. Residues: CASSPLVTGGEKLFF.

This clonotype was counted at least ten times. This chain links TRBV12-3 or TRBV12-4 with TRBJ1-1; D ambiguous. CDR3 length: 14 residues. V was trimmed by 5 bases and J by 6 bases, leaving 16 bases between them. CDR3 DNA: TGTGCCAGCAGTCTACTGGGAGGTGCGGCTGAAGCTTTCTTT. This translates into CASSLLGGAAEAFF.

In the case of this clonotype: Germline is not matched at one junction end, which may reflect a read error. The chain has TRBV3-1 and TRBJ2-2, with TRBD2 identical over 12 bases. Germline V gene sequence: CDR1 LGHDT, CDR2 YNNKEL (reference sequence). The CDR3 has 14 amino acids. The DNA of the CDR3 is TGTACCAGCAAATCGGGGACTAGCGGGGGGGAGCTGTTTTTT. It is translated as CTSKSGTSGGELFF.

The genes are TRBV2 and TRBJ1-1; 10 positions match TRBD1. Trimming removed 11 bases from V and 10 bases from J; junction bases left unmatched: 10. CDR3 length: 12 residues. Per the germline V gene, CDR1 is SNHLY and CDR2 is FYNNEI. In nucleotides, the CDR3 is TGTGCCGGGGACAGGGGATCAATTGGAGCTTTCTTT. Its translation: CAGDRGSIGAFF.

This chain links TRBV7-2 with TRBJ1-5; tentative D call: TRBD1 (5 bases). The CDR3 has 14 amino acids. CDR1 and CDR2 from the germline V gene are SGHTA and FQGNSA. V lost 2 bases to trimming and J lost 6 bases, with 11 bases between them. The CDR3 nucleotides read TGTGCCAGCAGCTTATATGGAGGGGTTCAGCCCCAGCATTTT. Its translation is CASSLYGGVQPQHF.

The CDR3 protein is CSARVQRGTYGYTF. The DNA of the CDR3 is TGCAGTGCTAGAGTCCAGCGGGGGACTTATGGCTACACCTTC. The chain uses TRBV20-1 and TRBJ1-2; tentatively, D is TRBD1 (5 bases). The germline gives CDR1 DFQATT, CDR2 SNEGSKA (reference sequence). The CDR3 sequence is 14 residues long. The ends were cut back, 1 base at V and 5 bases at J, with 14 bases in the middle.

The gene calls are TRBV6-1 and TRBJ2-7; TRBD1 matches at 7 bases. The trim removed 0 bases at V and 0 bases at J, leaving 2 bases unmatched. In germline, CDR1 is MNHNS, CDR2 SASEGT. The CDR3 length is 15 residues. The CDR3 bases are TGTGCCAGCAGTGAAGCGACAGGGTTCTCCTACGAGCAGTACTTC. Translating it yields CASSEATGFSYEQYF.

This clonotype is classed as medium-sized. This CDR3 is CSVRGQGEGGYTF. CDR3 coding DNA: TGCAGCGTTAGGGGACAGGGGGAGGGTGGCTACACCTTC. The gene calls are TRBV29-1 and TRBJ1-2; 11 bases map to TRBD1. The CDR3 runs 13 residues. J was trimmed by 7 bases and V by 5 bases; bases with no gene match: 6. Germline V lookup: CDR1 SQVTM, CDR2 ANQGSEA.

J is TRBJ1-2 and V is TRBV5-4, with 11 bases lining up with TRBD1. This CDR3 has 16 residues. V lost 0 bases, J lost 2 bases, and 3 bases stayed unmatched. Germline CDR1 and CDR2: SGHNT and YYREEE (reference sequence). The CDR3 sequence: CASSLAGQGVNYGYTF. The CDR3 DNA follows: TGTGCCAGCAGCTTGGCGGGACAGGGGGTAAACTATGGCTACACCTTC.

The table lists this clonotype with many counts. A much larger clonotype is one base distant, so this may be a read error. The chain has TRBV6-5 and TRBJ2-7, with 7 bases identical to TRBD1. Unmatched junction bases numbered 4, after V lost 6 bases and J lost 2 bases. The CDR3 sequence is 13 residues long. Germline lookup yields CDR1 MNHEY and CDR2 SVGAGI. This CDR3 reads CASRRDSAYEQYF. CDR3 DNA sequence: TGTGCCAGCAGACGGGACAGCGCCTACGAGCAGTACTTC.

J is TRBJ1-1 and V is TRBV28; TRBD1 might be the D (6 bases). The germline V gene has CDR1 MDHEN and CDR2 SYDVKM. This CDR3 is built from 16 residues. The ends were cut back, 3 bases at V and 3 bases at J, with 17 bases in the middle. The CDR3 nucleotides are TGTGCCAGCAGTTTCCCGTGGACAGAATTTTACACTGAAGCTTTCTTT. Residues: CASSFPWTEFYTEAFF.

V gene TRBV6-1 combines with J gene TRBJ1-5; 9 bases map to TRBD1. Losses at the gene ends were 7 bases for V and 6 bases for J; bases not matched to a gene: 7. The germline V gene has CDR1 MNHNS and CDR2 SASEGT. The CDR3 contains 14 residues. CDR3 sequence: CASTDRGISQPQHF. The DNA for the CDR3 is TGTGCCAGCACGGACAGGGGCATTAGTCAGCCCCAGCATTTT.